The clone carrying this T cell receptor beta chain has ten or more counts. Its antigen is currently unknown. The data are from a study of T-cell reconstitution after alpha-beta-depleted transplantation in children. Points from the study as a whole: Reports say that about two months after transplant, the alpha-beta T cells came out of several hundred graft clones that had expanded. The main origin of T-cell counts and diversity one year after transplant was newly produced T cells.

Unique molecular identifiers were built into the TCRbeta library. TCRdb re-called the PCR reads with MiXCR, one entry per CDR3 protein. This sample yields 250,000 to 300,000 distinct CDR3 sequences, of which around a tenth are seen a single time; 20% to 25% belongs to the top ten. The sequence was obtained from a male patient between 2 and 10 years old who had a stem cell transplant for chronic granulomatous disease, so the T cells may come from the graft donor. This specimen was peripheral blood, taken 180 days after TCRalphabeta/CD19-depleted stem cell transplant.

The CDR3 region is CASSWRGFGNTIYF. CDR3 nucleotide sequence: TGTGCCAGCTCATGGAGGGGATTCGGAAACACCATATATTTT. The rearrangement uses TRBV18 and TRBJ1-3; D might be TRBD1 (5 bases). V lost 5 bases to trimming and J lost 4 bases, with 12 bases between them. CDR1 is KGHSH, CDR2 LQKENI, per germline. The CDR3 sequence is 14 residues long.